The rows below give T cell receptor beta chains drawn from one sample of a study of Ad26.COV2.S vaccination and SARS-CoV-2 variants. The method was immunoSEQ multiplex PCR; TCRdb's version includes in-frame clones alone and lacks a portion of them. Here the sample spans fewer than 400,000 clones, roughly 90% being singletons. This material consisted of peripheral blood, taken in a trial of Ad26.COV2.S vaccine versus placebo. The receptors originated from a person between 18 and 65 years old who received the Ad26.COV2.S COVID-19 vaccine or a placebo. CDR3s include the opening cysteine and the closing phenylalanine or tryptophan. The D gene is left open where the match is weak. Size is stated for part of the rows, as once, few or many counts, or as a class when the clone is expanded.

TRBJ2-1 | NA | TRBD2 | 15 | TRBV28 | TGTGCCAGCCGGGCGGGACTAGCGGGAGTTTATGAGCAGTTCTTC | CASRAGLAGVYEQFF
TRBJ2-3 | NA | NA | 14 | TRBV6-2/TRBV6-3 | TGTGCCAGCAGCCCTCCCTACCGGGGAGATACGCAGTATTTT | CASSPPYRGDTQYF
TRBJ1-2 | NA | NA | 13 | TRBV4-1 | TGCGCCAGCAGCCAAGATCTCAGCTATGGCTACACCTTC | CASSQDLSYGYTF
TRBJ2-1 | NA | NA | 11 | TRBV27 | TGTGCCAGCAGTTTAGGTCGTGAGCAGTTCTTC | CASSLGREQFF
TRBJ2-1 | NA | TRBD2 | 16 | TRBV28 | TGTGCCAGCAGTGAACAGACTCCGGGACTAGCGGAAGAGCAGTTCTTC | CASSEQTPGLAEEQFF
TRBJ2-1 | NA | NA | 15 | TRBV27 | TGTGCCAGCAGGGTCCGCCGGACTCAGCACAATGAGCAGTTCTTC | CASRVRRTQHNEQFF
TRBJ1-1 | NA | NA | 13 | TRBV10-1 | TGCGCCAGCAGTCCAAGTGTGAACACTGAAGCTTTCTTT | CASSPSVNTEAFF
TRBJ1-1 | NA | NA | 12 | TRBV19 | TGTGCCAGTATCTGGGGGGGCACTGAAGCTTTCTTT | CASIWGGTEAFF
TRBJ2-3 | NA | TRBD1 | 15 | TRBV19 | TGTGCCACCAAGCCCATACAGGGGACCACAGATACGCAGTATTTT | CATKPIQGTTDTQYF
TRBJ2-4 | NA | NA | 15 | TRBV19 | TGTGCCAGTAGAAGGTCAGTTCTAGCCAAAAACATTCAGTACTTC | CASRRSVLAKNIQYF
TRBJ2-2 | NA | NA | 13 | TRBV7-2 | TGTGCCAGCAGCTTGGAGAACACCGGGGAGCTGTTTTTT | CASSLENTGELFF
TRBJ2-7 | NA | NA | 13 | TRBV5-5 | TGTGCCAGCAGCTTGGGGTTTCAGTCTCTCGGGAACTTC | CASSLGFQSLGNF
TRBJ2-1 | once | TRBD2 | 12 | TRBV6-5 | TGTGCCAGCTCCAGCGGGGGAGATGAGCAGTTCTTC | CASSSGGDEQFF
TRBJ2-2 | NA | TRBD2 | 17 | TRBV27 | TGTGCCAGCAGTTTCTCTCCTAGCGGTCCTAACACCGGGGAGCTGTTTTTT | CASSFSPSGPNTGELFF
TRBJ1-5 | NA | NA | 12 | TRBV18 | TGTGCCAGCTCACCGGGGCAGCAGCCCCAGCATTTT | CASSPGQQPQHF
TRBJ1-1 | once | NA | 15 | TRBV6-5 | TGTGCCAGCAGTTCCACCGGGACGTGGGACACTGAAGCTTTCTTT | CASSSTGTWDTEAFF
TRBJ2-5 | NA | NA | 15 | TRBV5-8 | TGTGCCAGCAGCTTGGAATCAGGGATACGAGAGACCCAGTACTTC | CASSLESGIRETQYF
TRBJ2-7 | NA | NA | 15 | TRBV18 | TGTGCCAGCTCACCTGACTCCGGTTACCGCTACGAGCAGTACTTC | CASSPDSGYRYEQYF
TRBJ1-2 | few | NA | 14 | TRBV7-9 | TGTGCCAGCAGCCCTCTTGGGCTCTCGAATGGCTACACCTTC | CASSPLGLSNGYTF
TRBJ1-1 | NA | NA | 12 | TRBV5-1 | TGCGCCAGCACAACAGGCAACACTGAAGCTTTCTTT | CASTTGNTEAFF
TRBJ2-6 | NA | NA | 17 | TRBV9 | TGTGCCAGCAGCGGGCAGGGGCCGAGCTCTGGGGCCAACGTCCTGACTTTC | CASSGQGPSSGANVLTF
TRBJ2-7 | NA | TRBD1 | 16 | TRBV9 | TGTGCCAGCAGCGTAGCCGGGACAGGCCTCCCCTACGAGCAGTACTTC | CASSVAGTGLPYEQYF
TRBJ1-1 | NA | NA | 13 | TRBV6-6 | TGTGCCAGCAACGCAGGGGTTTATACTGAAGCTTTCTTT | CASNAGVYTEAFF
TRBJ1-1 | NA | NA | 14 | TRBV19 | TGTGCCAGTAGTATCGGACTACGTGGGACTGAAGCTTTCTTT | CASSIGLRGTEAFF
TRBJ1-1 | NA | NA | 14 | TRBV5-4 | TGTGCCAGCAGCGCCTCTCTCGTGAACACTGAAGCTTTCTTT | CASSASLVNTEAFF
TRBJ2-3 | NA | TRBD1 | 13 | TRBV19 | TGTGCCAGTAGTACGACAGGGGCCGATACGCAGTATTTT | CASSTTGADTQYF
TRBJ2-1 | NA | NA | 17 | TRBV4-1 | TGCGCCAGCAGCCAGTCGACAGGCGGGTCGAGCCTCAATGAGCAGTTCTTC | CASSQSTGGSSLNEQFF
TRBJ1-2 | NA | NA | 14 | TRBV18 | TGTGCCAGCTCACCACTCAGATTGCGGTATGGCTACACCTTC | CASSPLRLRYGYTF
TRBJ1-1 | NA | NA | 15 | TRBV5-1 | TGCGCCAGCAGCTTGAGTGGACAAAAGAACACTGAAGCTTTCTTT | CASSLSGQKNTEAFF
TRBJ1-2 | NA | TRBD1 | 14 | TRBV5-1 | TGCGCCAGCAGCTTGGAGACAGGGAGGGATGGCTACACCTTC | CASSLETGRDGYTF
TRBJ1-6 | NA | TRBD1 | 17 | TRBV4-2 | TGTGCCAGCAGCCAAGATGAGGGGACAGGGCAAAATTCACCCCTCCACTTT | CASSQDEGTGQNSPLHF
TRBJ1-1 | NA | TRBD1 | 19 | TRBV7-9 | TGTGCCAGCAGCTTCAAAATGGTGGGACAGGGGATGTTGCCCACTGAAGCTTTCTTT | CASSFKMVGQGMLPTEAFF
TRBJ2-7 | NA | NA | 13 | TRBV27 | TGTGCCAGCAGTTGGGGCAAGGCCTACGAGCAGTACTTC | CASSWGKAYEQYF
TRBJ2-2 | NA | TRBD2 | 21 | TRBV24-1 | TGTGCCACCAGTTCAGCATGGGGGTCCGGGACTAGCAATTCGAACACCGGGGAGCTGTTTTTT | CATSSAWGSGTSNSNTGELFF
TRBJ2-3 | NA | TRBD2 | 19 | TRBV5-4 | TGTGCCAGCAGCTTTTCCGAACTAGCGGGAGGGCTGGGCACAGATACGCAGTATTTT | CASSFSELAGGLGTDTQYF
TRBJ2-2 | once | NA | 15 | TRBV15 | TGTGCCACCAGCCCCCCTCGGAGGGGGACCGGGGAGCTGTTTTTT | CATSPPRRGTGELFF
TRBJ2-7 | once | NA | 16 | TRBV5-6 | TGTGCCAGCAGCGAGGGGACCTCCCAGACCTCCTACGAGCAGTACTTC | CASSEGTSQTSYEQYF
TRBJ1-6 | NA | NA | 14 | TRBV6-5 | TGTGCCAGCAGTTACGCAGGGATAAATTCACCCCTCCACTTT | CASSYAGINSPLHF
TRBJ1-5 | NA | NA | 15 | TRBV18 | TGTGCCAGCTCACCACCCTCAGCTAGCAATCAGCCCCAGCATTTT | CASSPPSASNQPQHF
TRBJ1-3 | NA | NA | 15 | TRBV7-9 | TGTGCCAGCAGCTTTCTCCAGGCTACAGGAAACACCATATATTTT | CASSFLQATGNTIYF